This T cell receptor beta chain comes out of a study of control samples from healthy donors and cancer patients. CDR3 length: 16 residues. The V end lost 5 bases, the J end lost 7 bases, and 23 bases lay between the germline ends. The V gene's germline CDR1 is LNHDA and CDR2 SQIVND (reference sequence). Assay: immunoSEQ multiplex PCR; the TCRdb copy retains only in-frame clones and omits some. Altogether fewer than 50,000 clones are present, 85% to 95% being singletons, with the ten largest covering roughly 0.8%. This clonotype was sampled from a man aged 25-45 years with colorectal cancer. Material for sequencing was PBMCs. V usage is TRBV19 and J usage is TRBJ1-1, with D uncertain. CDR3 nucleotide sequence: TGTGCCAGTAGTCCCTTGGTGAGAGTGGGTGCAAATGAAGCTTTCTTT. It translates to CASSPLVRVGANEAFF. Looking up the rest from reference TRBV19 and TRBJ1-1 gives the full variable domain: DGGITQSPKYLFRKEGQNVTLSCEQNLNHDAMYWYRQDPGQGLRLIYYSQIVNDFQKGDIAEGYSVSREKKESFPLTVTSAQKNPTAFYLCASSPLVRVGANEAFFGQGTRLTVV.